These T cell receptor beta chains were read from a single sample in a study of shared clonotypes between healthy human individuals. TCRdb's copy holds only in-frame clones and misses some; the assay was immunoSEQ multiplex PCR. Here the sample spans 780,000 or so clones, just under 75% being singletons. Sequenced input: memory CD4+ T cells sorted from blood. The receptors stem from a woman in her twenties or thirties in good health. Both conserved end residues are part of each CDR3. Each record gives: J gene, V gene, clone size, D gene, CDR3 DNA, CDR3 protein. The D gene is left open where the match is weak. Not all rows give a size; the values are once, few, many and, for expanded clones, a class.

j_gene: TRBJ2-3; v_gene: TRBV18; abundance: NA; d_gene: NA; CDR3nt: TGTGCCAGCTCACCACAGGGAACCAGCACAGATACGCAGTATTTT; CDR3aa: CASSPQGTSTDTQYF
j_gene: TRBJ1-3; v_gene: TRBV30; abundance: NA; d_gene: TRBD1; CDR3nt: TGTGCCTGGAGGACAGGGGGCATACGAAACACCATATATTTT; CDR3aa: CAWRTGGIRNTIYF
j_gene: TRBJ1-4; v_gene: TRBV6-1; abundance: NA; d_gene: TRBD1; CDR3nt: TGTGCCAGCAGTGCCGGACAGGGGGTTACGATGGGGAAACTGTTTTTT; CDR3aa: CASSAGQGVTMGKLFF
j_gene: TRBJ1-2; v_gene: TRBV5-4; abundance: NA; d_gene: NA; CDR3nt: TGTGCCAGCAGCTTGGCCGGGGGGGGACGTGGCTACACCTTC; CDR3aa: CASSLAGGGRGYTF
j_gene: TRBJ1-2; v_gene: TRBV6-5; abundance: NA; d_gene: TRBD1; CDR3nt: TGTGCCAGCAGCTGGACAGGGCTAAACTATGGCTACACCTTC; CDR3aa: CASSWTGLNYGYTF
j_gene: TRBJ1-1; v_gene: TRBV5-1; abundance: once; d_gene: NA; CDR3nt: TGCGCCAGCAGCTTGGCAGGGGACCGGAACACTGAAGCTTTCTTT; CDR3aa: CASSLAGDRNTEAFF
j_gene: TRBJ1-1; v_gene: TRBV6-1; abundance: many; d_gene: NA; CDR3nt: TGTGCCAGCAGTGGCGGACAAAATCCGGGGAACACTGAAGCTTTCTTT; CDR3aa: CASSGGQNPGNTEAFF
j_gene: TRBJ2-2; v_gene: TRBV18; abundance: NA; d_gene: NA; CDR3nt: TGTGCCAGCTCACAGACTGGCACCGGGGAGCTGTTTTTT; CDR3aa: CASSQTGTGELFF
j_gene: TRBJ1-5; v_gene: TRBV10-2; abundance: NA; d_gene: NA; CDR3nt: TGCGCCAGCAGTGAGTTGGCAGGGTTTCAGCCCCAGCATTTT; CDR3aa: CASSELAGFQPQHF
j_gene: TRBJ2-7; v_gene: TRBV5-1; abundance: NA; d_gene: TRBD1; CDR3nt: TGCGCCAGCAGCGATCCGGGACAGGTAGGCGAGCAGTACTTC; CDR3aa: CASSDPGQVGEQYF
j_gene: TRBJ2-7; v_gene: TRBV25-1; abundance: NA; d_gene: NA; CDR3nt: TGTGCCAGCAGTGGACCGACAGGGCTTGGAGGGTACGAGCAGTACTTC; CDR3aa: CASSGPTGLGGYEQYF
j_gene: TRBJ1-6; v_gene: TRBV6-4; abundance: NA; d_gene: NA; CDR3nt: TGTGCCAGCAGCCGGACCGGCGGTGGTTCACCCCTCCACTTT; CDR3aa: CASSRTGGGSPLHF
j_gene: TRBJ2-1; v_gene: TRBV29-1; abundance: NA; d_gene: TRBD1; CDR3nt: TGCAGCGTTGAACCAGGGGGCAATGAGCAGTTCTTC; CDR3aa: CSVEPGGNEQFF
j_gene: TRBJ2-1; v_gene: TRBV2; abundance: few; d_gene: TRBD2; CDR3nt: TGTGCCAGCAGTGAAGCGCTCTGGACTAGCGGGAGCCAGCTCTACAATGAGCAGTTCTTC; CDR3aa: CASSEALWTSGSQLYNEQFF
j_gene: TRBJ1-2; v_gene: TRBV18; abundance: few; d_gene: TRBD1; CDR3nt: TGTGCCAGCTCACGGGGACAGGTCTATGGCTACACCTTC; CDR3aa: CASSRGQVYGYTF
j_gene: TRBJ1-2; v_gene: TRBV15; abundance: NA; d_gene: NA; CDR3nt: TGTGCCACCAGCAGAGATATCTATGGCTACACCTTC; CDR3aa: CATSRDIYGYTF
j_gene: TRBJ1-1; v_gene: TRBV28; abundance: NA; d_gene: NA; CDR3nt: TGTGCCAGCAGGCTCGACACTACTGAAGCTTTCTTT; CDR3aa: CASRLDTTEAFF
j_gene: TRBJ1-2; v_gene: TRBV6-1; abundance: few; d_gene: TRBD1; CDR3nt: TGTGCCAGCAACCGGGACAGGAACTATGGCTACACCTTC; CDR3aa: CASNRDRNYGYTF
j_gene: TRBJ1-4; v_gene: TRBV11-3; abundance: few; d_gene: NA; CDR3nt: TGTGCCAGCAGCCGGAGTGGGGCGTCAGGTGAAAAACTGTTTTTT; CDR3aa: CASSRSGASGEKLFF
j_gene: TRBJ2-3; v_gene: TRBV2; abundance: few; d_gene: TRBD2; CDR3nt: TGTGCCAGCAGTAGGGACTACCGCACAGATACGCAGTATTTT; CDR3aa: CASSRDYRTDTQYF
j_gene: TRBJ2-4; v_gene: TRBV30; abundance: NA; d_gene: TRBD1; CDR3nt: TGTGCCTGGCAGGGGGTAGCCAAAAACATTCAGTACTTC; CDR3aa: CAWQGVAKNIQYF
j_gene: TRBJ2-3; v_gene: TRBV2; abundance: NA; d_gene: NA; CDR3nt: TGTGCCAGCAAGGGGCTAGCGTTGCCAGATACGCAGTATTTT; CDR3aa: CASKGLALPDTQYF
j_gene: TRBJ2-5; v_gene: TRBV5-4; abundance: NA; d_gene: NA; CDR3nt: TGTGCCAGCAGCTTGAAGGCTGGCCAAGAGACCCAGTACTTC; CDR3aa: CASSLKAGQETQYF
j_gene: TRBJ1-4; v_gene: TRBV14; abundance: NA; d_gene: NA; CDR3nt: TGTGCCAGCAGCCAAGGTCTTTGGGGCGGTAATGAAAAACTGTTTTTT; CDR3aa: CASSQGLWGGNEKLFF
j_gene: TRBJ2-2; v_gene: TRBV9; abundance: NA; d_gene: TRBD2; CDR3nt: TGTGCCAGCAAGATTAGCGGGAGTATAGGGACCGGGGAGCTGTTTTTT; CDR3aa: CASKISGSIGTGELFF
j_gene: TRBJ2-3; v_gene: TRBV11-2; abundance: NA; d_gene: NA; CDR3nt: TGTGCCAGCAGCCCCCCAGGCAGACTCACAGATACGCAGTATTTT; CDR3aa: CASSPPGRLTDTQYF
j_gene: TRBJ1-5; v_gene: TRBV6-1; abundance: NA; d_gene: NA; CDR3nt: TGTGCCAGCGGGAGTTTCGGTAGCAATCAGCCCCAGCATTTT; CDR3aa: CASGSFGSNQPQHF
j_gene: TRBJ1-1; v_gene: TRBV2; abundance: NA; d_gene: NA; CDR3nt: TGTGCCAGCAGGGGGGACGGAGACACTGAAGCTTTCTTT; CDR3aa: CASRGDGDTEAFF
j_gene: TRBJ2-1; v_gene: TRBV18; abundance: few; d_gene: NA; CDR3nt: TGTGCCAGCTCACCCGGATCGAACAATGAGCAGTTCTTC; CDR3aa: CASSPGSNNEQFF
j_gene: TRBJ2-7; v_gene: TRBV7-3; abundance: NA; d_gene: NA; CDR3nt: TGTGCCAGCAGCCCCGGTCGGGGTGACGAGCAGTACTTC; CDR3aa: CASSPGRGDEQYF
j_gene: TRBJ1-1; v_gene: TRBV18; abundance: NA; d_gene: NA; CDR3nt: TGTGCCAGCTCACCATCGGTAAACACTGAAGCTTTCTTT; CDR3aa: CASSPSVNTEAFF
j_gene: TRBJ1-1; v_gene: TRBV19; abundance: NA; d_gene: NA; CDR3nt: TGTGCCAGTAGTGTACAGGTTAACACTGAAGCTTTCTTT; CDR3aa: CASSVQVNTEAFF
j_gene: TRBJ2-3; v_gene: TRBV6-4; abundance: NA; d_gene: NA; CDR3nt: TGTGCCAGCAGTGACTCTCCCTTCCTAGGGACGCAGTATTTT; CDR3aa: CASSDSPFLGTQYF
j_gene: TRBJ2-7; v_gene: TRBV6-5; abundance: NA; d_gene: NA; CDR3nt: TGTGCCAGCAGTTACTCAATGGGCTCCTACGAGCAGTACTTC; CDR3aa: CASSYSMGSYEQYF
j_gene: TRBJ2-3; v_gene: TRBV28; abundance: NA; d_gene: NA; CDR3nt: TGTGCCAGCAGTTTTGACGGGAGTGTGAATACGCAGTATTTT; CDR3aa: CASSFDGSVNTQYF
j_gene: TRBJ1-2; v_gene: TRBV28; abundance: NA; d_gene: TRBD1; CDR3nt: TGTGCCAGCAGTTTTGGGGGACAGGGGACCTATGGCTACACCTTC; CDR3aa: CASSFGGQGTYGYTF
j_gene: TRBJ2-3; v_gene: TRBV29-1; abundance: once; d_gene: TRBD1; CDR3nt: TGCAGCGTTTCGGGGGACAGGGTCGGGCCAGATACGCAGTATTTT; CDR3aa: CSVSGDRVGPDTQYF
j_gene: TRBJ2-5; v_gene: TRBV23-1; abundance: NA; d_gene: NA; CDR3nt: TGCGCCAGCAGGCGACAGGCTTTCCAAGAGACCCAGTACTTC; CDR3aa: CASRRQAFQETQYF
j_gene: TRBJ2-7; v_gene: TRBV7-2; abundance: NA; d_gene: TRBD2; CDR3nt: TGTGCCAGCAGCTTAGCTCCGGGACTAGCTTACGAGCAGTACTTC; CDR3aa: CASSLAPGLAYEQYF
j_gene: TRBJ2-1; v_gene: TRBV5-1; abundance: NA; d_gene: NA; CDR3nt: TGCGCCAGCAGCTGGGGGAATTCCTACAATGAGCAGTTCTTC; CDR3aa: CASSWGNSYNEQFF
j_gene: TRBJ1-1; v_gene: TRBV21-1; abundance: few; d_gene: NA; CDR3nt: TGTGCCAGCAGCAAAGCGGACCTCATGAACACTGAAGCTTTCTTT; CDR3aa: CASSKADLMNTEAFF
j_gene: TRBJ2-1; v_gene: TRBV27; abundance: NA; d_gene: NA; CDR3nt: TGTGCCAGCAGTTTTGAGGGTGGGCGCAATGAGCAGTTCTTC; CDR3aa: CASSFEGGRNEQFF
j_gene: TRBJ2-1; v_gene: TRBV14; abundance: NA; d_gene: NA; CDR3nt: TGTGCCAGCAGCCAAGGGTTTAAGGCCTACAATGAGCAGTTCTTC; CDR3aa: CASSQGFKAYNEQFF
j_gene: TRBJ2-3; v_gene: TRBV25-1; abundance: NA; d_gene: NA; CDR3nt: TGTGCCAGCAGTGGGTCCCACCGGCAGTCGAACACAGATACGCAGTATTTT; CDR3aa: CASSGSHRQSNTDTQYF
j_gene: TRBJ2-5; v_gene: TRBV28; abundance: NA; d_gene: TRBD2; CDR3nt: TGTGCCAGCAGTTTGAGGGTGGGACTAGCGGGTGAGACCCAGTACTTC; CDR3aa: CASSLRVGLAGETQYF
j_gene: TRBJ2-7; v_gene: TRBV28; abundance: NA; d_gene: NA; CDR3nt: TGTGCCAGCAGCCCCCGTCGCGGTCCCTACGAGCAGTACTTC; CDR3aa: CASSPRRGPYEQYF
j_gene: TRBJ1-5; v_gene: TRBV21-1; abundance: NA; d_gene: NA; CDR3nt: TGTGCCAGCAGCAAGGCCCTACGCGGCGGCAGTCGTCATAGCAATCAGCCCCAGCATTTT; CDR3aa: CASSKALRGGSRHSNQPQHF
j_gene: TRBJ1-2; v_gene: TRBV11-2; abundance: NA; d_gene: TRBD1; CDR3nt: TGTGCCAGCAGCTCCATTCAGGGGGAAAGAAGGGGCTACACCTTC; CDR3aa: CASSSIQGERRGYTF
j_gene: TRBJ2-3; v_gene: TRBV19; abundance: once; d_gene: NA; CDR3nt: TGTGCCAGCAAGACCAGGGACGAAAGGATGCAGTATTTT; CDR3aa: CASKTRDERMQYF
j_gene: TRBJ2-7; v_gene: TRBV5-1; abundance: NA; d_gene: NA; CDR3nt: TGCGCCAGCAACAAAGACCAGCGACGAGGGAGCTCCTACGAGCAGTACTTC; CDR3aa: CASNKDQRRGSSYEQYF
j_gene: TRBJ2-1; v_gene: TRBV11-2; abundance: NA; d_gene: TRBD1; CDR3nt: TGTGCCAGCAGCTTAGATAGCGGGACAGGGGGCTACAATGAGCAGTTCTTC; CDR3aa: CASSLDSGTGGYNEQFF
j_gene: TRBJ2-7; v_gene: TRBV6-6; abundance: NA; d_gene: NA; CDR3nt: TGTGCCAGCAGTTACGACGGAAACTCCTACGAGCAGTACTTC; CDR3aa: CASSYDGNSYEQYF
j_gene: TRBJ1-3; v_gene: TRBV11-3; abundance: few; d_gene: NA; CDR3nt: TGTGCCAGCAGCCCAGGGACTGCGGGAAACACCATATATTTT; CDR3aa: CASSPGTAGNTIYF
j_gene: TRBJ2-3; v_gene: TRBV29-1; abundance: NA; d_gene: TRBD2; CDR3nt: TGCAGCGCCGGGGGGGATACGCAGTATTTT; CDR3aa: CSAGGDTQYF